This T cell receptor (beta chain) was documented in a study of cytomegalovirus exposure and HLA in healthy donors. Study-wide results and limits: A later analysis revealed that TCR association rates differed between HLA loci, peaking at DRB1 and bottoming out at HLA-C. TCR beta V segments were, for the most part, productive about 87% or about 30% of the time in an earlier analysis.

V shed 5 bases and J 2 bases; nucleotides not matched to a gene: 5. CDR1 is SGHTA and CDR2 is FQGNSA in the germline V gene. CDR3 length: 15 amino acids. Notes on this clone: Its antigen remains unidentified.

In the PCR, 60 Vbeta and 13 Jbeta primers were used. Libraries were prepared by immunoSEQ multiplex PCR; TCRdb keeps only in-frame clonotypes and omits some of them. The sample lists over 90,000 clones, approximately 82% occurring once. The sample comprised PBMCs. The sequence derives from a man aged 35-49 years in good health and CMV-seronegative. The chain carries TRBV7-2 and TRBJ2-1; 8 bases align to TRBD1. For the CDR3, the DNA is TGTGCCAGCAGCCCCCAGGGGGCTACCTACAATGAGCAGTTCTTC. The encoded protein is CASSPQGATYNEQFF.